Listed below are T cell receptor beta chains from one sample, sequenced in a study of cytomegalovirus exposure and HLA in healthy donors. Assay: immunoSEQ multiplex PCR; the TCRdb copy retains only in-frame clones and omits some. This sample has under 200,000 clones; less than 90% occur once, and the top ten carry 0.38%. Sequencing was done on a sample of PBMCs. These receptors all come from a boy younger than 10 in good health and CMV-seronegative. CDR3s include the opening cysteine and the closing phenylalanine or tryptophan. D genes are given only for firm matches. Size tells how often a clone was seen (once, few, many) or the class of an expanded clone, and some rows leave it out.

J | V | D | size | DNA | CDR3
TRBJ2-1 | TRBV7-9 | TRBD2 | NA | TGTGCCAGCAGACCCGGGACTAGCGGGACCCCGAATTACAATGAGCAGTTCTTC | CASRPGTSGTPNYNEQFF
TRBJ1-2 | TRBV5-6 | NA | NA | TGTGCCAGCAGCTTGTCTCCCAACTATGGCTACACCTTC | CASSLSPNYGYTF
TRBJ2-1 | TRBV6-4 | TRBD1 | NA | TGTGCCAGGACAGGGGGCGATGAGCAGTTCTTC | CARTGGDEQFF
TRBJ2-3 | TRBV6-1 | NA | NA | TGTGCCAGCAGTGAAAAGTTCGGCGGGGCGCTGGATACGCAGTATTTT | CASSEKFGGALDTQYF
TRBJ2-1 | TRBV7-9 | TRBD2 | few | TGTGCCAGCAGCAACTCCGGGGGACTAGCGATCTACAATGAGCAGTTCTTC | CASSNSGGLAIYNEQFF
TRBJ2-7 | TRBV9 | TRBD1 | NA | TGTGCCAGCAGCTCACGGGACAGGGGTTCCTACGAGCAGTACTTC | CASSSRDRGSYEQYF
TRBJ2-3 | TRBV27 | TRBD2 | NA | TGTGCCAGCAGTTTAATGGCTAGCGGGATTGATACGCAGTATTTT | CASSLMASGIDTQYF
TRBJ2-7 | TRBV19 | TRBD2 | NA | TGTGCCAGTAATATGGGGCTAGCGGGAGCCTACGAGCAGTACTTC | CASNMGLAGAYEQYF
TRBJ1-5 | TRBV30 | NA | NA | TGTGCCTGGAGTGGGGGGGGCAATCAGCCCCAGCATTTT | CAWSGGGNQPQHF
TRBJ2-3 | TRBV10-3 | TRBD2 | once | TGTGCCATCAGAGAGACTAGCGGGACCGGTGTTACGCAGTATTTT | CAIRETSGTGVTQYF
TRBJ1-1 | TRBV5-1 | NA | NA | TGCGCCAGCAGCTTGGGAGTAAACACTGAAGCTTTCTTT | CASSLGVNTEAFF
TRBJ2-7 | TRBV10-3 | TRBD1 | NA | TGTGCCATCAGTGAGTGGGGACAGGGGGACTCCTACGAGCAGTACTTC | CAISEWGQGDSYEQYF
TRBJ2-3 | TRBV7-3 | NA | once | TGTGCCAGCAGCTTAACGAGGGGGAGCACAGATACGCAGTATTTT | CASSLTRGSTDTQYF
TRBJ2-1 | TRBV5-6 | TRBD2 | NA | TGTGCCAGCAGCCCGGGACTAGCGGGAGGGCCATACAATGAGCAGTTCTTC | CASSPGLAGGPYNEQFF
TRBJ1-2 | TRBV15 | TRBD1 | NA | TGTGCCACCAGCAGAGATCGGCAGGGGGCAAGATTCTATGGCTACACCTTC | CATSRDRQGARFYGYTF
TRBJ2-1 | TRBV10-2 | TRBD2 | few | TGCGCCAGCAGCGATACTAGCGGGCGAGAGCAGTTCTTC | CASSDTSGREQFF
TRBJ2-7 | TRBV10-3 | TRBD2 | NA | TGTGCCATCAGTGACCCGGGACTAGCGGGGGCCTACGAGCAGTACTTC | CAISDPGLAGAYEQYF
TRBJ2-1 | TRBV7-7 | TRBD2 | NA | TGTGCCAGCAGCCCGACTAGCGGATACAATGAGCAGTTCTTC | CASSPTSGYNEQFF
TRBJ2-7 | TRBV5-1 | NA | NA | TGCGCCAGCAGCTCGACGCCCACAGTTAGCTCCTACGAGCAGTACTTC | CASSSTPTVSSYEQYF
TRBJ1-4 | TRBV30 | NA | NA | TGTGCCTGGAGCGACTACAGGGTTGATAATGAAAAACTGTTTTTT | CAWSDYRVDNEKLFF
TRBJ2-7 | TRBV18 | NA | NA | TGTGCCAGCTCACCAGAAAACAGGGTTTTGAGGTACGAGCAGTACTTC | CASSPENRVLRYEQYF
TRBJ2-5 | TRBV28 | NA | NA | TGTGCCAGCAGCCCCTCTGGGAGCGCATCGTACCAAGAGACCCAGTACTTC | CASSPSGSASYQETQYF
TRBJ1-1 | TRBV6-6 | TRBD1 | few | TGTGCCAGCAGCCCATGGACAGGACTGAACACTGAAGCTTTCTTT | CASSPWTGLNTEAFF
TRBJ2-5 | TRBV7-2 | TRBD1 | NA | TGTGCCAGCAGCCCGCAGACAGGGACGGAGACCCAGTACTTC | CASSPQTGTETQYF
TRBJ1-5 | TRBV19 | TRBD1 | NA | TGTGCCAGTAGTCCGGACAGGGAAGGCAATCAGCCCCAGCATTTT | CASSPDREGNQPQHF
TRBJ2-1 | TRBV4-1 | TRBD2 | once | TGCGCCAGCAGCCTCGGGACTAGCGGGATGGGTGAGCAGTTCTTC | CASSLGTSGMGEQFF
TRBJ2-7 | TRBV7-9 | NA | NA | TGTGCCAGCACACCGGGCGGGATCTACGAGCAGTACTTC | CASTPGGIYEQYF
TRBJ1-5 | TRBV9 | NA | NA | TGTGCCAGCAGCCCAGAGGGTTTTCGCAATCAGCCCCAGCATTTT | CASSPEGFRNQPQHF
TRBJ2-6 | TRBV6-1 | NA | NA | TGTGCCAGCAGTGATCGAGGGTCAGGGGCCAACGTCCTGACTTTC | CASSDRGSGANVLTF
TRBJ2-1 | TRBV13 | NA | NA | TGTGCCAGCAGCGTTTACGAGGGTAATGAGCAGTTCTTC | CASSVYEGNEQFF
TRBJ2-7 | TRBV5-1 | NA | once | TGCGCCAGCAGCTTAAATCGGGGCTACGAGCAGTACTTC | CASSLNRGYEQYF
TRBJ1-4 | TRBV27 | NA | NA | TGTGCCAGCAGTTCAATAAATGGACAGTTCGAAAAACTGTTTTTT | CASSSINGQFEKLFF
TRBJ2-7 | TRBV7-6 | TRBD2 | NA | TGTGCCAGCAGCTCCGGACTAGCGGGGTTCCAGTACTTC | CASSSGLAGFQYF
TRBJ2-1 | TRBV5-4 | TRBD2 | NA | TGTGCCAGCAGCAAAGCCGGGACTAGCAATGAGCAGTTCTTC | CASSKAGTSNEQFF
TRBJ1-1 | TRBV7-9 | NA | NA | TGTGCCAGCAGCTTAGTGAGATCGGACACTGAAGCTTTCTTT | CASSLVRSDTEAFF
TRBJ1-5 | TRBV9 | NA | NA | TGTGCCAGCAGCGGCAGTCCAGGGGCTCTCAATCAGCCCCAGCATTTT | CASSGSPGALNQPQHF
TRBJ2-5 | TRBV19 | TRBD2 | NA | TGTGCCAGTAGTATAGTTACACCGGGACTAGCGGGGATTAGTGGAGAGACCCAGTACTTC | CASSIVTPGLAGISGETQYF
TRBJ2-1 | TRBV5-1 | TRBD2 | NA | TGCGCCAGCAGCAATAGCGGGAGAAGCTACAATGAGCAGTTCTTC | CASSNSGRSYNEQFF
TRBJ1-2 | TRBV6-5 | TRBD1 | NA | TGTGCCAGCAGCCGACAGGGGTTAACCTATGGCTACACCTTC | CASSRQGLTYGYTF
TRBJ1-2 | TRBV6-1 | TRBD1 | NA | TGTGCCAGCAGTGAGCCCGGGACAGGGTACGGCTACACCTTC | CASSEPGTGYGYTF
TRBJ1-3 | TRBV10-3 | NA | NA | TGTGCCATCAGTGAGTGGCCCTTCTCTGGAAACACCATATATTTT | CAISEWPFSGNTIYF
TRBJ2-1 | TRBV9 | TRBD2 | NA | TGTGCCAGCAGCGCCCGGGAGCGGGACTTTGCTATCGATGAGCAGTTCTTC | CASSARERDFAIDEQFF
TRBJ2-7 | TRBV21-1 | NA | NA | TGTGCCAGCAGCAAAAGGCAGGGCGGCGAGCAGTACTTC | CASSKRQGGEQYF
TRBJ2-7 | TRBV10-2 | TRBD2 | NA | TGCGCCAGCAGTGGGAGCGGGACTGACGAGCAGTACTTC | CASSGSGTDEQYF